This T cell receptor beta chain was captured in a study of blood T cell repertoires in COVID-19. V shed 1 base, J shed 7 bases, and the junction held 10 bases outside the gene matches. Germline CDR1 SGHAT, CDR2 FQNNGV. The CDR3 covers 16 residues. As handled by the study authors: How many nucleated cells were present was estimated from reference gene primer amplification. Data came from immunoSEQ multiplex PCR; TCRdb stores just in-frame clones and leaves some out. V and J calls plus clone size are reproduced from that table; the DNA served to infer D and trimming. The sample lists approximately 160,000 clones; about four fifths were seen once.

The clonotype was recovered from a man between 60 and 70 years old with active or convalescent COVID-19. The J gene is TRBJ2-1, the V gene TRBV11-2, with 7 bases fitting TRBD1. The material sequenced was peripheral blood. The CDR3 region has the DNA TGTGCCAGCAGCTTAGTTATAGGGGGCGCCAGGAATGAGCAGTTCTTC. Its protein is CASSLVIGGARNEQFF. Complete variable domain (other parts from reference TRBV11-2 and TRBJ2-1): EAGVAQSPRYKIIEKRQSVAFWCNPISGHATLYWYQQILGQGPKLLIQFQNNGVVDDSQLPKDRFSAERLKGVDSTLKIQPAKLEDSAVYLCASSLVIGGARNEQFFGPGTRLTVL.